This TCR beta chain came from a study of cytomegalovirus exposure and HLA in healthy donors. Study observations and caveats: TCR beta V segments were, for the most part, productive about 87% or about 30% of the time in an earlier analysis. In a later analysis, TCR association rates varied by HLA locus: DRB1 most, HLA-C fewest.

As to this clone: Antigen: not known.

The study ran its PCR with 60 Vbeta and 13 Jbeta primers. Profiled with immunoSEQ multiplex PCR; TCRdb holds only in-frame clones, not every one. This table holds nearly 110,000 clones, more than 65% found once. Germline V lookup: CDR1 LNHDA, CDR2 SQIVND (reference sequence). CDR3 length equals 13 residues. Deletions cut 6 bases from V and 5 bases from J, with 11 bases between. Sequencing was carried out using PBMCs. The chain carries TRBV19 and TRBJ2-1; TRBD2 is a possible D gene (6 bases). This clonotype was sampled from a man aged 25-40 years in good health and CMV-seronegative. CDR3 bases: TGTGCCAGTAGCCCCGGGACTGACAATGAGCAGTTCTTC. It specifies CASSPGTDNEQFF.